The T cell receptor (beta chain) under discussion was sequenced for a study of T cell changes during pregnancy in multiple sclerosis. As for this clone: Within the sample, other DNA sequences also encode this same CDR3.

The table came from immunoSEQ multiplex PCR; TCRdb's copy has only in-frame clones and leaves some out. The table records roughly 80,000 clones, about 92% of them present only once. Germline-derived CDR1 and CDR2 are MNHEY and SMNVEV (reference sequence). CDR3 length: 14 residues. The V end lost 5 bases, the J end lost 2 bases, and 13 bases lay between the germline ends. The sequenced sample was peripheral blood, obtained before pregnancy. This TCR was recovered from a female donor with multiple sclerosis, enrolled in a pregnancy study. The J gene is TRBJ2-7, the V gene TRBV27; D unresolved. The CDR3 here is CASSPSRGPYEQYF. As DNA, the CDR3 is TGTGCCAGCAGTCCCTCACGCGGTCCCTACGAGCAGTACTTC.